One and the same sample provided the 15 T cell receptor beta chains below, sequenced in a study of T cell repertoires in cytomegalovirus infection. Each CDR3 protein gets one entry after TCRdb re-called the reads with MiXCR. The table includes approximately 910,000 distinct CDR3 sequences, roughly 30% detected once. Their antigens are not known. This specimen was cultured CD8+ T cells from PBMCs, taken from culture after CMV antigen stimulation. Receptors originate from a human donor in good health (CMV status not recorded). Some clones in this sample may be carry-over from other donors' samples.

The V call is TRBV25-1, the J call TRBJ2-3, with D possibly TRBD1 on 6 matching bases. Trimming took off 5 bases at V and 2 bases at J, with 14 bases between the two ends. The CDR3 totals 15 residues. Germline CDR1 MGHDK, CDR2 SYGVNS. The CDR3 DNA is TGTGCCAGCAGTAGGACAGCTATCTCCACAGATACGCAGTATTTT. It translates to CASSRTAISTDTQYF. The entire variable domain, with the rest obtained from reference TRBV25-1 and TRBJ2-3, is as follows: EADIYQTPRYLVIGTGKKITLECSQTMGHDKMYWYQQDPGMELHLIHYSYGVNSTEKGDLSSESTVSRIRTEHFPLTLESARPSHTSQYLCASSRTAISTDTQYFGPGTRLTVL.

A remark on this clonotype: A read error may produce the germline difference seen at one junction end. V is TRBV12-3 or TRBV12-4 and J is TRBJ2-7; D unclear. This CDR3 has 12 residues. The CDR3 loop reads CVSTSTPVEQYF. CDR3 coding DNA: TGTGTCAGCACCTCGACCCCGGTGGAGCAGTACTTC.

In its sample, this clonotype was seen a few times. V usage is TRBV7-6 and J usage is TRBJ2-1; D is perhaps TRBD1 (6 bases). This CDR3 region has 15 residues. The V gene's germline CDR1 is SGHVS and CDR2 FNYEAQ. Deletions cut 5 bases from V and 0 bases from J, with 11 bases between. The DNA for the CDR3 is TGTGCCAGCAGCCCCAGGACAGTCTCCTACAATGAGCAGTTCTTC. Its protein product is CASSPRTVSYNEQFF.

Only a few counts were recorded for this clonotype. The rearrangement uses TRBV15 and TRBJ1-5; D gene uncertain. Trimming took off 0 bases at V and 0 bases at J, with 9 bases between the two ends. Germline lookup yields CDR1 LNHNV and CDR2 YYDKDF (reference sequence). The CDR3 extends over 16 amino acids. DNA of the CDR3: TGTGCCACCAGCAGAGATTGGGCCAGTAGCAATCAGCCCCAGCATTTT. Protein: CATSRDWASSNQPQHF.

In its sample, this clonotype was seen many times. This chain uses TRBV6-5 with TRBJ2-1, with 10 bases that match TRBD2. The trim removed 0 bases at V and 2 bases at J, leaving 19 bases unmatched. The length of the CDR3 is 22 residues. CDR1 MNHEY and CDR2 SVGAGI come from the germline V gene. The CDR3, as DNA: TGTGCCAGCAGTTACTCGATAAGGGGCGTCAGCATCGGGACTAGCGCCTACAATGAGCAGTTCTTC. This encodes CASSYSIRGVSIGTSAYNEQFF.

This clonotype was counted a few times. The chain couples TRBV11-2 to TRBJ1-3; unclear D gene. The CDR3 runs 12 residues. Trimming removed 0 bases at V and 10 bases at J, with 7 bases between. Germline-derived CDR1 and CDR2 are SGHAT and FQNNGV. Here the CDR3 DNA reads TGTGCCAGCAGCTTAGACGAGTGGACCATATATTTT. It yields the protein CASSLDEWTIYF.

This clonotype was observed a handful of times. J is TRBJ2-3 and V is TRBV7-6, with TRBD1 identical over 10 bases. Germline trimming cut 1 base from V and 3 bases from J; bases unmatched to any gene: 4. Germline V gene lookup returns CDR1 SGHVS and CDR2 FNYEAQ. The length of the CDR3 is 16 residues. Here the CDR3 DNA reads TGTGCCAGCAGCTTAGATTGGGACAGGGGAACAGATACGCAGTATTTT. Protein sequence: CASSLDWDRGTDTQYF.

This clonotype came up a few times. The chain has TRBV11-2 and TRBJ2-1; 7 bases agree with TRBD2. The V gene end was trimmed by 2 bases and the J gene end by 4 bases; junction bases not matched to a gene: 5. This CDR3 is 15 amino acids long. Germline lookup yields CDR1 SGHAT and CDR2 FQNNGV. The CDR3 reads CASSLNTGGYNEQFF. The CDR3 DNA reads as TGTGCCAGCAGCTTAAACACGGGGGGATACAATGAGCAGTTCTTC.

The chain has TRBV24-1 and TRBJ2-1; no definite D call. The CDR3 runs 12 residues. Germline V gene sequence: CDR1 KGHDR, CDR2 SFDVKD. The V gene lost 0 bases and the J gene lost 6 bases, with 2 bases spanning the gap. CDR3 sequence (DNA): TGTGCCACCAGTGATTTGCCCAATGAGCAGTTCTTC. Translating gives CATSDLPNEQFF.

This clonotype was detected only a few times. V and J are TRBV7-9 and TRBJ2-7; D ambiguous. Germline V gene data show CDR1 as SEHNR and CDR2 as FQNEAQ (reference sequence). The germline V and J ends were trimmed by 0 bases and 7 bases, with 10 bases remaining between them. CDR3 size: 13 residues. The CDR3 here is CASSLAPDGEQYV. The CDR3 nucleotides read TGTGCCAGCAGCTTAGCCCCGGATGGAGAGCAGTACGTC.

This clonotype was detected many times. V and J are TRBV7-2 and TRBJ1-2; 8 bases fit TRBD1. The J segment lost 4 bases and the V segment lost 5 bases, leaving 15 bases of the junction unmatched. Germline CDR1 reads SGHTA; CDR2 reads FQGNSA. The length of the CDR3 is 17 residues. The CDR3 DNA follows: TGTGCCAGCAGCCCCGGGGGTTGGCAGGGGGCCGTCTATGGCTACACCTTC. This gives the protein CASSPGGWQGAVYGYTF.

This clonotype occurred a few times. The rearrangement uses TRBV24-1 and TRBJ1-5; D is ambiguous. Germline values: CDR1 KGHDR, CDR2 SFDVKD. The V end lost 5 bases, the J end lost 7 bases, and 11 bases lay between the germline ends. The CDR3 spans 13 residues. This CDR3 is CATSVGLGQPQHF. CDR3 coding DNA: TGTGCCACCAGTGTCGGGTTAGGACAGCCCCAGCATTTT.

This clonotype was counted between two and nine times. The V gene is TRBV27, the J gene TRBJ2-2; possible D gene TRBD2, 5 bases. This CDR3 contains 16 residues. Trimming took 3 bases from V and 1 from J, leaving 12 bases between them. Looked up from germline, CDR1 is MNHEY and CDR2 is SMNVEV (reference sequence). CDR3 DNA sequence: TGTGCCAGCAGTTTCGGGAAGGAGAAGAACACCGGGGAGCTGTTTTTT. This translates into CASSFGKEKNTGELFF.

V gene TRBV19 combines with J gene TRBJ2-2; the match to TRBD1 covers 8 bases. In germline, CDR1 is LNHDA, CDR2 SQIVND (reference sequence). The CDR3 consists of 15 residues. V lost 4 bases to trimming and J lost 1 base; unmatched junction nucleotides: 2. CDR3 protein: CASSTGTGNTGELFF. CDR3 in DNA: TGTGCCAGTAGTACCGGGACAGGGAACACCGGGGAGCTGTTTTTT.

The rearrangement uses TRBV27 and TRBJ2-1; 16 positions agree with TRBD2. V lost 7 bases and J lost 11; bases outside the gene matches: 8. The length of the CDR3 is 15 residues. Germline CDR1 MNHEY, CDR2 SMNVEV (reference sequence). CDR3 in amino acids: CASILGGLAGGKQFF. The DNA of the CDR3 is TGTGCCAGCATCCTCGGGGGACTAGCGGGGGGGAAGCAGTTCTTC.